This T cell receptor (beta chain) is drawn from a study of T-cell memory formation after mild COVID-19. Overall study findings and caveats: The finding that pre-infection memory included some responding clones suggested that cross-reactive memory joined.

The CDR3 totals 14 residues. Germline values: CDR1 MNHNY, CDR2 SVGAGI (reference sequence). V lost 2 bases and J lost 1, with 7 bases in between. TCRdb processed the 5' RACE reads anew with MiXCR; each CDR3 protein has one entry. The sample lists 130,000 to 150,000 distinct CDR3 sequences; 15% to 20% were seen once. Details on this clonotype: Its antigen is undetermined.

The receptor was derived from an adult woman who had mild COVID-19 (a few samples of this study predate the infection). Cell type and time point are not known. Sequencing was done on a sample of PBMCs or a T cell subset sorted from them (not recorded which). The chain combines TRBV6-6 with TRBJ2-3; D remains ambiguous. The CDR3 nucleotides are TGTGCCAGCAGTTACCAGTTCGGCACAGATACGCAGTATTTT. Translated, it gives CASSYQFGTDTQYF.